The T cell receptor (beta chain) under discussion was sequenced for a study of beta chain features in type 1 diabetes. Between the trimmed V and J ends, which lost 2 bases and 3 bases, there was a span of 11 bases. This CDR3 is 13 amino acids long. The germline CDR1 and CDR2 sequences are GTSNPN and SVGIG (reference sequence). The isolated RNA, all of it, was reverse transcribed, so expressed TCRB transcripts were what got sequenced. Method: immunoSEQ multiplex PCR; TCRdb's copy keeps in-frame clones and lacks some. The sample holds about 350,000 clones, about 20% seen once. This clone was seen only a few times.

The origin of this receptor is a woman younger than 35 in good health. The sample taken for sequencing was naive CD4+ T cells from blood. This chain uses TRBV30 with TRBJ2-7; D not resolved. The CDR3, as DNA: TGTGCCTGGAGTCGGTCGCCAGGCTACGAGCAGTACTTC. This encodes CAWSRSPGYEQYF.